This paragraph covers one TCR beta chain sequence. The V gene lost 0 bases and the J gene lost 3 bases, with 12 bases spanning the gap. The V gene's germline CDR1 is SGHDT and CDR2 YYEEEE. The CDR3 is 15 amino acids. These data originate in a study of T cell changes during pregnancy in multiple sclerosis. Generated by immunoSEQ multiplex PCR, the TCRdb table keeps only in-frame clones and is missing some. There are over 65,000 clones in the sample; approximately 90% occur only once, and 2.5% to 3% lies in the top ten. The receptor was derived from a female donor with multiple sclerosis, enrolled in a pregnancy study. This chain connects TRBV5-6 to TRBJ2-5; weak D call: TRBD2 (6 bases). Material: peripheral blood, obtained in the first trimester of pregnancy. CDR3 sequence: CASSLELALEETQYF. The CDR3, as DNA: TGTGCCAGCAGCTTGGAACTAGCTTTAGAAGAGACCCAGTACTTC.